The rows below give T cell receptor beta chains drawn from one sample of a study of cytomegalovirus exposure and HLA in healthy donors. TCRdb keeps only in-frame clones here, not all; method: immunoSEQ multiplex PCR. The sample holds 130,000 or so clones; about 85% are singletons and the top ten take approximately 2%. Sequencing was performed on PBMCs. Source of these receptors: a woman in her twenties or thirties in good health and CMV-seronegative. The CDR3 runs from the conserved cysteine through the conserved F or W. A D gene is named only where the DNA matches it firmly. Part of the rows lack a size; the others show once, few, many or a class for expanded clones.

clone_size,d_call,v_call,j_call,cdr3_aa,cdr3_nt
NA,NA,TRBV18,TRBJ2-7,CASSSTTGGASSYEQYF,TGTGCCAGCTCATCAACGACCGGCGGGGCGAGCTCCTACGAGCAGTACTTC
NA,NA,TRBV9,TRBJ1-1,CASSPLLFATEAFF,TGTGCCAGCAGCCCTCTCTTGTTTGCGACTGAAGCTTTCTTT
NA,TRBD1,TRBV6-5,TRBJ1-2,CASSYGQGAYGYTF,TGTGCCAGCAGTTACGGACAGGGGGCTTATGGCTACACCTTC
NA,TRBD1,TRBV18,TRBJ1-1,CASSPGTGLEAFF,TGTGCCAGCTCGCCTGGGACAGGGCTTGAAGCTTTCTTT
few,TRBD1,TRBV7-6,TRBJ2-7,CASSRGGQGAGEQYF,TGTGCCAGCAGCCGAGGGGGACAGGGGGCTGGTGAGCAGTACTTC
NA,TRBD1,TRBV5-5,TRBJ2-1,CASTTGQGINEQFF,TGTGCCAGCACCACGGGACAGGGGATCAATGAGCAGTTCTTC
NA,NA,TRBV19,TRBJ1-4,CASSPTKGGATNEKLFF,TGTGCCAGTAGTCCCACAAAGGGCGGGGCAACTAATGAAAAACTGTTTTTT
NA,TRBD1,TRBV6-5,TRBJ1-4,CASTQGTGSEKLFF,TGTGCCAGCACCCAGGGGACAGGGAGTGAAAAACTGTTTTTT
NA,NA,TRBV29-1,TRBJ2-6,CSVCLSGANVLTF,TGCAGCGTTTGTCTCTCTGGGGCCAACGTCCTGACTTTC
NA,TRBD2,TRBV12-5,TRBJ2-3,CASVGTSRTSGASTDTQYF,TGTGCTAGTGTTGGGACATCTCGGACTAGCGGGGCTTCCACAGATACGCAGTATTTT
NA,TRBD1,TRBV6-5,TRBJ1-1,CASRWNRGQNTEAFF,TGTGCCAGTAGGTGGAACAGGGGGCAGAACACTGAAGCTTTCTTT
NA,NA,TRBV19,TRBJ1-2,CASSTPGPNYGYTF,TGTGCCAGTAGTACCCCAGGTCCGAACTATGGCTACACCTTC
NA,NA,TRBV7-9,TRBJ1-2,CASSGRGNLYGYTF,TGTGCCAGCAGCGGCAGGGGAAACCTCTATGGCTACACCTTC
NA,NA,TRBV7-6,TRBJ1-5,CASSLGRGYQPQHF,TGTGCCAGCAGCTTAGGCAGGGGATACCAGCCCCAGCATTTT
NA,NA,TRBV6-6,TRBJ2-7,CASSPDSSYEQYF,TGTGCCAGCAGCCCGGACAGTTCCTACGAGCAGTACTTC
NA,NA,TRBV7-2,TRBJ1-5,CASSRIPSPRGDQPQHF,TGTGCCAGCAGCCGGATCCCCTCACCCCGCGGGGATCAGCCCCAGCATTTT
NA,TRBD1,TRBV11-2,TRBJ2-7,CASSDGTGGFEQYF,TGTGCCAGCAGCGACGGGACAGGGGGGTTCGAGCAGTACTTC
NA,TRBD1,TRBV28,TRBJ2-7,CASSLSGTGTYEQYF,TGTGCCAGCAGTTTATCCGGGACAGGGACCTACGAGCAGTACTTC
once,TRBD2,TRBV18,TRBJ2-1,CASSPPGTRAGNEQFF,TGTGCCAGCTCACCACCCGGGACTAGGGCTGGAAATGAGCAGTTCTTC
few,NA,TRBV15,TRBJ2-1,CATSRVNSWNEQFF,TGTGCCACCAGCAGAGTTAATAGCTGGAATGAGCAGTTCTTC
NA,NA,TRBV5-5,TRBJ2-5,CASSRTVQETQYF,TGTGCCAGCAGCCGGACTGTTCAAGAGACCCAGTACTTC
few,TRBD1,TRBV5-1,TRBJ2-7,CASSLTGGNGYEQYF,TGCGCCAGCAGCTTGACAGGGGGGAACGGATACGAGCAGTACTTC
NA,NA,TRBV7-9,TRBJ2-3,CASIDRGRGTDTQYF,TGTGCCAGCATCGACCGAGGGAGAGGTACAGATACGCAGTATTTT
NA,TRBD1,TRBV11-2,TRBJ1-6,CASSRRQGVNYNSPLHF,TGTGCCAGCAGCCGTAGACAGGGAGTTAATTATAATTCACCCCTCCACTTT
NA,NA,TRBV9,TRBJ1-1,CASSVVTENTEAFF,TGTGCCAGCAGCGTGGTGACAGAGAACACTGAAGCTTTCTTT
NA,NA,TRBV6-5,TRBJ2-2,CASSSYTGELFF,TGTGCCAGCAGCTCCTACACCGGGGAGCTGTTTTTT